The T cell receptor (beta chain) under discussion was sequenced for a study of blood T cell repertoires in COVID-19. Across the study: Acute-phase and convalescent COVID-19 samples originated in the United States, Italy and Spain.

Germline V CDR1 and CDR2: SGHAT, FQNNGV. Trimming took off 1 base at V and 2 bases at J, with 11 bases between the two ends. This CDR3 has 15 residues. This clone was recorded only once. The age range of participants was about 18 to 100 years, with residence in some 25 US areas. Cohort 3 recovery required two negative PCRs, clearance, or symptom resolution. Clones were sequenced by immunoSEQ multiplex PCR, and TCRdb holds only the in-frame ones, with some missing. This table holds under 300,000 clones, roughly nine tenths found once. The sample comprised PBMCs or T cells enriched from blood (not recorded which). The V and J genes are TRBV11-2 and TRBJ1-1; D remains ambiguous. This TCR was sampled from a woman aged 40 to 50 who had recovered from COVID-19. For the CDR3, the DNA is TGTGCCAGCAGCTTAGCCCCCCCTATAAACACTGAAGCTTTCTTT. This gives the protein CASSLAPPINTEAFF.